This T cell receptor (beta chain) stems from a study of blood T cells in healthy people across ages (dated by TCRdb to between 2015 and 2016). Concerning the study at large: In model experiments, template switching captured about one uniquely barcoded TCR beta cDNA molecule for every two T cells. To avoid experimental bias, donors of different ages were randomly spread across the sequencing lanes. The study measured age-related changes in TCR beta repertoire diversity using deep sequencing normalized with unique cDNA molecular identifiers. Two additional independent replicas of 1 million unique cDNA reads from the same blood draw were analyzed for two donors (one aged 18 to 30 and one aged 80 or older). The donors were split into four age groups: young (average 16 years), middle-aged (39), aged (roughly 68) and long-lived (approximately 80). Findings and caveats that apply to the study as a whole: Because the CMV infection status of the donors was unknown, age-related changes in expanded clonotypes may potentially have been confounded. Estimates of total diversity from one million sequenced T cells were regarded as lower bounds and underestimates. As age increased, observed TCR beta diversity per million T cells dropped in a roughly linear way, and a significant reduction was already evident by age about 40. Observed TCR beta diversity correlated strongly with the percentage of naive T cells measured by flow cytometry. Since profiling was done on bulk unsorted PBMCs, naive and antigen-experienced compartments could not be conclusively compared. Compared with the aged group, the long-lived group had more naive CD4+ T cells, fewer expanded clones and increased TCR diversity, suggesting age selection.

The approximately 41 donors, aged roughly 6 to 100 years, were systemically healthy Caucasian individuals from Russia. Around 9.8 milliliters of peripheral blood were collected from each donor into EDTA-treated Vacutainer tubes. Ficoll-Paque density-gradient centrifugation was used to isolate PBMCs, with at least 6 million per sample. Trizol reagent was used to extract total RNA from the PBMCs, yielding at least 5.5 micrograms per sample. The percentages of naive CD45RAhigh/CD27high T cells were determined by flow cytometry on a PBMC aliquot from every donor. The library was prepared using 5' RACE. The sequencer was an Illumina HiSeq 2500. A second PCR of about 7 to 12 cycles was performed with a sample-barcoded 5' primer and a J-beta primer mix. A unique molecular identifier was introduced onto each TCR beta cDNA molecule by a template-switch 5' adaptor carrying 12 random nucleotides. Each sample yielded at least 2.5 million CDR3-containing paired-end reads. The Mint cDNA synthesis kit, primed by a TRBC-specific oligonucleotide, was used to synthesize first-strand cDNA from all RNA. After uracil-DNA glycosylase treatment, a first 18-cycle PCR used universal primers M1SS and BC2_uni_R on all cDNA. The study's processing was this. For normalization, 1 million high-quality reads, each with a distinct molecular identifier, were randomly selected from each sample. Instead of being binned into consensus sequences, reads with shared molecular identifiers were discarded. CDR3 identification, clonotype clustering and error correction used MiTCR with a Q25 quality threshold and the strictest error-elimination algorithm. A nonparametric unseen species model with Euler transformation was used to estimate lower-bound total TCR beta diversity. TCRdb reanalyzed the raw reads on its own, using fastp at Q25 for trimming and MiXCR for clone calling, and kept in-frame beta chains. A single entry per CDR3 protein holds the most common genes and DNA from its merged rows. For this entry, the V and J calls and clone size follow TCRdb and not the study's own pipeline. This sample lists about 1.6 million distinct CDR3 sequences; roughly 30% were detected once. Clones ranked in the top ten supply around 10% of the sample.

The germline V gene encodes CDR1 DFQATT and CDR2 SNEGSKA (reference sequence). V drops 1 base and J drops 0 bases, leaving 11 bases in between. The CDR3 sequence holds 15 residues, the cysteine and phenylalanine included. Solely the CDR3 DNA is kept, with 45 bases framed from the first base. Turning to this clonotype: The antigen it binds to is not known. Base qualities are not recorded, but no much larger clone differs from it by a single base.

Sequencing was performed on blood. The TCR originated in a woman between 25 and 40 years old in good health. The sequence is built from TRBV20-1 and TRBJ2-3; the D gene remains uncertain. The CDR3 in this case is CSARVSGRSTDTQYF. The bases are TGCAGTGCTAGAGTTTCGGGCAGGAGCACAGATACGCAGTATTTT.